Listed below are T cell receptor beta chains from one sample, sequenced in a study of neurological immune-mediated disorders. TCRdb reprocessed the 5' RACE reads with MiXCR, giving one entry per CDR3 protein. This table has fewer than 90,000 distinct CDR3 sequences, 10% appearing once. Input material: PBMCs. The receptors here all came from a man aged 25-40 years in good health. The CDR3 runs from the conserved cysteine through the conserved F or W. Each record gives: clone size, J gene, V gene, D gene, CDR3 protein, CDR3 DNA. The D gene is left open where the match is weak. The size entry is marked missing in some rows and otherwise reads once, few, many or a size class.

many | TRBJ2-1 | TRBV5-1 | NA | CASSLMVGPGIWYEQFF | TGCGCCAGCAGCTTGATGGTCGGACCCGGGATTTGGTATGAGCAGTTCTTC
many | TRBJ1-2 | TRBV12-3/TRBV12-4 | NA | CASTSGEGYTF | TGTGCCAGCACCTCGGGGGAGGGCTACACCTTC
many | TRBJ2-2 | TRBV5-1 | NA | CASSLEQGRDTGELFF | TGCGCCAGCAGCTTGGAACAGGGGAGGGACACCGGGGAGCTGTTTTTT
many | TRBJ2-7 | TRBV3-1 | TRBD1 | CASSHGSGGRTYEQYF | TGTGCCAGCAGCCATGGATCAGGGGGTCGAACCTACGAGCAGTACTTC
many | TRBJ2-3 | TRBV5-1 | TRBD2 | CASSFPSSGALGDTQYF | TGCGCCAGCAGCTTCCCCTCTAGCGGGGCGTTGGGTGATACGCAGTATTTT
many | TRBJ1-5 | TRBV12-3/TRBV12-4 | NA | CASTLRDGGQPQHF | TGTGCCAGCACTTTAAGAGACGGCGGTCAGCCCCAGCATTTT
few | TRBJ2-7 | TRBV5-1 | NA | CASSLVFGWQYF | TGCGCCAGCAGCTTGGTGTTTGGTTGGCAGTACTTC
many | TRBJ2-7 | TRBV5-8 | TRBD2 | CASSLPGLAHDEQYF | TGTGCCAGCAGCTTGCCGGGACTAGCACATGACGAGCAGTACTTC
many | TRBJ2-1 | TRBV10-3 | TRBD2 | CAISETSGSNEQFF | TGTGCCATCTCTGAGACTAGCGGGAGTAATGAGCAGTTCTTC
many | TRBJ2-1 | TRBV5-5 | TRBD2 | CASSLGTSGSFDNEQFF | TGTGCCAGCAGCTTGGGGACTAGCGGGAGTTTCGACAATGAGCAGTTCTTC
NA | TRBJ2-2 | TRBV27 | NA | CASSTGPGIGELFF | TGTGCCAGCAGCACCGGGCCCGGGATAGGGGAGCTGTTTTTT
NA | TRBJ2-1 | TRBV5-1 | NA | CASSRGDGTLYNEQFF | TGCGCCAGCAGCAGGGGGGACGGAACCTTGTACAATGAGCAGTTCTTC
many | TRBJ2-3 | TRBV6-2/TRBV6-3 | NA | CASRQDRADTQYF | TGTGCCAGCAGACAAGACAGAGCAGATACGCAGTATTTT
many | TRBJ2-5 | TRBV20-1 | TRBD1 | CSARDVNPGQGAETQYF | TGCAGTGCTAGAGATGTCAATCCGGGACAGGGGGCCGAGACCCAGTACTTC
few | TRBJ1-2 | TRBV7-9 | NA | CASRRSTGIGYTF | TGTGCCAGCAGGAGGTCCACAGGGATAGGCTACACCTTC
many | TRBJ1-2 | TRBV5-1 | NA | CASSLVATDYGYTF | TGCGCCAGCAGCTTGGTAGCGACTGATTATGGCTACACCTTC
many | TRBJ1-6 | TRBV12-3/TRBV12-4 | NA | CASRTGTSLVSALHF | TGTGCCAGCAGGACCGGGACATCCTTAGTATCGGCCCTCCACTTT
many | TRBJ2-1 | TRBV5-1 | TRBD2 | CASSLASGAYNEQFF | TGCGCCAGCAGCTTGGCAAGCGGGGCCTACAATGAGCAGTTCTTC
many | TRBJ1-2 | TRBV7-8 | NA | CASSLNRWNYGYTF | TGTGCCAGCAGCTTAAACAGATGGAACTATGGCTACACCTTC
many | TRBJ2-1 | TRBV5-1 | NA | CASSLGTVSYNEQFF | TGCGCCAGCAGCTTGGGAACAGTTTCCTACAATGAGCAGTTCTTC
many | TRBJ2-7 | TRBV7-2 | TRBD2 | CASSRSGLAGEEQYF | TGTGCCAGCAGCCGTTCGGGACTAGCGGGAGAGGAGCAGTACTTC
many | TRBJ2-3 | TRBV24-1 | NA | CATSDPLMDTQYF | TGTGCCACCAGTGACCCTCTGATGGATACGCAGTATTTT
many | TRBJ1-5 | TRBV18 | TRBD1 | CASSPSLTGAINQPQHF | TGTGCCAGCTCACCAAGTTTGACAGGGGCAATCAATCAGCCCCAGCATTTT
many | TRBJ2-7 | TRBV7-3 | NA | CASSVSGQPTEQYF | TGTGCCAGCAGCGTGTCCGGCCAACCCACCGAGCAGTACTTC
NA | TRBJ2-5 | TRBV28 | TRBD1 | CASRSRDSGQETQYF | TGTGCCAGCAGAAGCCGGGACAGCGGACAAGAGACCCAGTACTTC
many | TRBJ2-3 | TRBV20-1 | NA | CSARSDTSTDTQYF | TGCAGTGCTAGATCGGACACCTCCACAGATACGCAGTATTTT
many | TRBJ2-7 | TRBV5-1 | TRBD1 | CASSLQGYEQYF | TGCGCCAGCAGCTTACAGGGGTACGAGCAGTACTTC
many | TRBJ2-2 | TRBV5-1 | TRBD2 | CASSLAIASGTPGELFF | TGCGCCAGCAGCTTGGCTATTGCTAGCGGGACGCCCGGGGAGCTGTTTTTT
many | TRBJ2-7 | TRBV9 | TRBD1 | CASSLGQSSYEQYF | TGTGCCAGCAGCTTGGGACAGAGCTCCTACGAGCAGTACTTC
many | TRBJ1-2 | TRBV5-6 | NA | CASSLWSQAYGYTF | TGTGCCAGCAGCTTGTGGAGCCAGGCCTATGGCTACACCTTC
many | TRBJ2-7 | TRBV20-1 | NA | CSASPEGGTSYEQYF | TGCAGTGCTAGCCCGGAAGGGGGAACCTCCTACGAGCAGTACTTC
many | TRBJ2-1 | TRBV5-1 | NA | CASSLDGRNNEQFF | TGCGCCAGCAGCTTGGATGGCAGAAACAATGAGCAGTTCTTC